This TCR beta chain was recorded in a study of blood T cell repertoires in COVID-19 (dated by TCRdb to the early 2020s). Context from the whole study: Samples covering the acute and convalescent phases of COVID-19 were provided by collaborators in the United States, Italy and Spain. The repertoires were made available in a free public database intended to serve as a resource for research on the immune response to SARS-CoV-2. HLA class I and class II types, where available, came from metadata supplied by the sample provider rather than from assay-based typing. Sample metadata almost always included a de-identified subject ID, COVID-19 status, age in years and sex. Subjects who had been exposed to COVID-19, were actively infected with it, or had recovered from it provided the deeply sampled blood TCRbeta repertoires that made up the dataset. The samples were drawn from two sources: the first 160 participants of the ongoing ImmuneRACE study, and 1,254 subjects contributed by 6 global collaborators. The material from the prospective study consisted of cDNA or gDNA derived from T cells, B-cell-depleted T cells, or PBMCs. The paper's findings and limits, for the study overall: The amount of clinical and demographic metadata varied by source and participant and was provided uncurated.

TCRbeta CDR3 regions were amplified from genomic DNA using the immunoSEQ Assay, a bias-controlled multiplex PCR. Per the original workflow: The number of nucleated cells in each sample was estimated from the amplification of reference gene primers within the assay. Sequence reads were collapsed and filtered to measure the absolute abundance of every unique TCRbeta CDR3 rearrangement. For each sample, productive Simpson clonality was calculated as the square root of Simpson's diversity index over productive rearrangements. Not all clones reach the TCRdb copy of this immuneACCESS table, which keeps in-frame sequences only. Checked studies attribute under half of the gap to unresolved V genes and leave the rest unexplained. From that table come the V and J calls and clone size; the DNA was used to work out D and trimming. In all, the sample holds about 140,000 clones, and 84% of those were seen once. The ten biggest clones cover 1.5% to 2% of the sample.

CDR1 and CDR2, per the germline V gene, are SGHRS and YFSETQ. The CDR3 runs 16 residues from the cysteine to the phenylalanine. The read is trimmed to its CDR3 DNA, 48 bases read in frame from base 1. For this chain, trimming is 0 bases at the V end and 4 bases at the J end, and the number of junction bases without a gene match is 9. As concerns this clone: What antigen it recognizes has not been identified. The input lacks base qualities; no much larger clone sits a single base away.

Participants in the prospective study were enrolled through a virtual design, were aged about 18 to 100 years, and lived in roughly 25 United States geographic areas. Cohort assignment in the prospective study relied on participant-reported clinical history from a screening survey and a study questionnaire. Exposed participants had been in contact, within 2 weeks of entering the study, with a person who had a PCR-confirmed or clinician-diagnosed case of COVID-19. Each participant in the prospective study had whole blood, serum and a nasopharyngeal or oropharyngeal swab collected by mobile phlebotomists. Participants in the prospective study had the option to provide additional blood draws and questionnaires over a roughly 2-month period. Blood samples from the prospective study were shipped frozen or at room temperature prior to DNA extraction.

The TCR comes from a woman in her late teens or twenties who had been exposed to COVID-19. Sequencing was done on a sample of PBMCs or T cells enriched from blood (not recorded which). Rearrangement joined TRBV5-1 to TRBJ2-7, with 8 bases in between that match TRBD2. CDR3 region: CASSLATGTRMYEQYF. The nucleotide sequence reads TGCGCCAGCAGCTTGGCCACGGGGACTAGAATGTACGAGCAGTACTTC.